A single sample is the source of the 20 T cell receptor beta chains below, sequenced in a study of vaccination effects on CD4 cells after COVID-19. ViraFEST expansion of antigen-specific CD4+ T cells with viral peptide pools preceded sequencing. The culture ran for approximately 10 days, and then CD4+ T cells were isolated. Each person got two doses of an mRNA SARS-CoV-2 vaccine, BNT162b2 or mRNA-1273. No antigens are known for them. The data were produced by immunoSEQ multiplex PCR, yet TCRdb's version contains in-frame clones alone and is incomplete. The table lists approximately 26,000 clones, 75% to 80% of them singletons. Sequencing used CD4+ T cells from PBMCs cultured with SARS-CoV-2 spike peptides, obtained after COVID-19 vaccination. The receptor set was obtained from a human donor who received a COVID-19 vaccine. Some clones in this sample may be carry-over from other donors' samples.

The chain combines TRBV6-5 with TRBJ1-1, with 10 bases aligning to TRBD1. V shed 6 bases, J shed 4 bases, and the junction held 8 bases outside the gene matches. Per the germline V gene, CDR1 is MNHEY and CDR2 is SVGAGI. The CDR3 sequence is 15 residues long. The DNA of the CDR3 is TGTGCCAGCAGCAGGGACAGGGGAGGTTTCACTGAAGCTTTCTTT. This codes for CASSRDRGGFTEAFF.

The chain employs TRBV5-1 and TRBJ2-3; D perhaps matches TRBD2 (7 bases). The CDR3 is 15 amino acids. The germline V gene encodes CDR1 SGHRS and CDR2 YFSETQ. V was shortened by 0 bases and J by 2 bases, with 10 bases between the two germline ends. The CDR3 spells CASSLAAGATDTQYF. In DNA, the CDR3 is TGCGCCAGCAGCTTGGCCGCGGGGGCCACAGATACGCAGTATTTT.

This chain links TRBV5-6 with TRBJ1-1; maybe TRBD1 (6 bases). Trimming removed 1 base from V and 0 bases from J, with 7 bases in between. From germline, CDR1 is SGHDT and CDR2 YYEEEE. The CDR3 has 14 amino acids. CDR3 coding DNA: TGTGCCAGCAGCTTGACAGGGATGAACACTGAAGCTTTCTTT. Encoded protein: CASSLTGMNTEAFF.

The chain's CDR3 is CASSLAPSYEQYV. The CDR3 DNA reads TGCGCCAGCAGCTTGGCCCCTTCCTACGAGCAGTACGTC. J is TRBJ2-7 and V is TRBV5-1; no reliable D call. Germline V lookup: CDR1 SGHRS, CDR2 YFSETQ. This CDR3 contains 13 residues. V was clipped by 0 bases and J by 1 base, with 5 bases between them.

The chain links TRBV5-1 to TRBJ1-2; tentative D call: TRBD1 (5 bases). CDR3 length: 14 residues. Germline CDR1 is SGHRS and CDR2 is YFSETQ. The V end was cut by 5 bases, the J end by 6 bases, with 17 bases between. CDR3 amino acids: CASSPTTGLDGYTF. The CDR3 DNA reads as TGCGCCAGCAGTCCCACCACAGGCTTAGATGGCTACACCTTC.

DNA for the CDR3: TGTGCCAGCAGGAAGGTCAGGGTTTCCGAGCAGTACGTC. Protein product: CASRKVRVSEQYV. The gene calls are TRBV6-5 and TRBJ2-7, with TRBD1 as a possible D gene (5 bases). The CDR3 has 13 amino acids. In germline, CDR1 is MNHEY, CDR2 SVGAGI. Trimming stripped 6 bases from V and 6 bases from J, with 15 bases between.

In its sample, this clone was seen once. This rearrangement joins TRBV19 to TRBJ2-1, with 8 bases lining up with TRBD1. V was clipped by 2 bases and J by 7 bases; unmatched bases: 4. From germline, CDR1 is LNHDA and CDR2 SQIVND (reference sequence). The CDR3 sequence is 14 residues long. The CDR3 DNA reads TGTGCCAGTAGTATACAGGGGGCGGTTAATGAGCAGTTCTTC. Amino acid sequence: CASSIQGAVNEQFF.

The rearrangement joins TRBV3-1 (or the pseudogene TRBV3-2) to TRBJ1-1; D is perhaps TRBD1 (5 bases). The CDR3 is 15 residues long. Germline V gene lookup returns CDR1 LGHDT and CDR2 YNNKEL (reference sequence). V was cut by 3 bases and J by 2 bases, with 13 bases left in between. CDR3 amino acids: CASSQGFRDNTEAFF. The CDR3 bases are TGTGCCAGCAGCCAGGGGTTCAGGGATAACACTGAAGCTTTCTTT.

The chain is built from TRBV27 and TRBJ2-5; D perhaps matches TRBD2 (6 bases). There are 16 residues in the CDR3. CDR1 is MNHEY and CDR2 is SMNVEV in the germline V gene (reference sequence). V lost 3 bases and J 5 bases, leaving 19 bases between the germline ends. CDR3 in DNA: TGTGCCAGCAGTTTCACCCAGGCGGGGTCAGGGGAGACCCAGTACTTC. Protein sequence: CASSFTQAGSGETQYF.

This clone has more than one count but fewer than ten. This chain connects TRBV12-5 to TRBJ1-3, with 9 positions matching TRBD1. V lost 5 bases, J lost 2 bases, and 13 bases stayed unmatched. The CDR3 extends over 18 amino acids. CDR1 is LGHNT and CDR2 is FRNRAP in the germline V gene. CDR3 loop: CASGNGQGYLLTGNTIYF. DNA for the CDR3: TGTGCTAGTGGTAACGGACAGGGGTACCTCTTGACTGGAAACACCATATATTTT. Full variable domain (rest looked up from reference TRBV12-5 and TRBJ1-3): DARVTQTPRHKVTEMGQEVTMRCQPILGHNTVFWYRQTMMQGLELLAYFRNRAPLDDSGMPKDRFSAEMPDATLATLKIQPSEPRDSAVYFCASGNGQGYLLTGNTIYFGEGSWLTVV.

The chain couples TRBV18 to TRBJ2-7, with D maybe TRBD1 (6 bases). With 4 bases removed from V and 0 bases from J, the gap between germline ends came to 13 bases. Germline CDR1 is KGHSH and CDR2 is LQKENI. The CDR3 covers 15 residues. The CDR3, as DNA: TGTGCCAGCTCACGACGTGGGGGCGTCTCCTACGAGCAGTACGTC. Its translation is CASSRRGGVSYEQYV.

The rearrangement uses TRBV18 and TRBJ1-5, with 7 bases identical to TRBD1. This CDR3 has 13 residues. Trimming removed 6 bases from V and 6 bases from J; junction bases left unmatched: 5. Germline CDR1 KGHSH, CDR2 LQKENI. CDR3 bases: TGTGCCAGCTCGGAGGGGGCTGGTCAGCCCCAGCATTTT. Its translation is CASSEGAGQPQHF.

This chain connects TRBV7-3 to TRBJ2-1; possibly TRBD1 or TRBD2 for D (6 bases each). The CDR3 has 16 residues. Germline V gives CDR1 SGHTA, CDR2 FQGTGA. V was cut by 0 bases and J by 4 bases, with 13 bases left in between. The CDR3 loop reads CASSLTGGTLYNEQFF. CDR3 in DNA: TGTGCCAGCAGCTTAACCGGCGGGACACTTTACAATGAGCAGTTCTTC.

This chain uses TRBV29-1 with TRBJ2-1, with unresolved D. The CDR3 is made up of 11 amino acids. Germline values: CDR1 SQVTM, CDR2 ANQGSEA. Here the CDR3 reads CAGSSYNEQFF. For the CDR3, the DNA is TGCGCCGGTTCCAGCTACAATGAGCAGTTCTTC.

V is TRBV18 and J is TRBJ2-5; 7 nucleotides align to TRBD2. The germline CDR1 and CDR2 sequences are KGHSH and LQKENI. V trimming: 1 base; J trimming: 5 bases; junction bases outside the gene matches: 1. The CDR3 runs to 13 residues. This CDR3 is CASSPRREETQYF. CDR3 in DNA: TGTGCCAGCTCACCACGGCGGGAGGAGACCCAGTACTTC.

CDR3 bases: TGTGCCACCAGTGACAGGGGGCTCAAACGCACAGATACGCAGTATTTT. It codes for CATSDRGLKRTDTQYF. The rearrangement uses TRBV24-1 and TRBJ2-3, with 8 bases matching TRBD1. V shed 4 bases, J shed 1 base, and the junction held 6 bases outside the gene matches. The CDR3 covers 16 residues. From germline, CDR1 is KGHDR and CDR2 SFDVKD.

The chain links TRBV6-5 to TRBJ1-2; 8 bases line up with TRBD1. Germline V CDR1 and CDR2: MNHEY, SVGAGI. The junction had 10 bases not matched to a gene; V was cut back by 6 bases and J by 4 bases. The CDR3 spans 15 residues. The CDR3 loop reads CASRGDKQGGYGYTF. The CDR3 coding sequence is TGTGCCAGCAGGGGGGATAAACAGGGGGGCTATGGCTACACCTTC.

The genes are TRBV19 and TRBJ2-5; TRBD1 matches at 8 bases. Germline V CDR1 and CDR2: LNHDA, SQIVND (reference sequence). After removal of 4 bases from V and 4 bases from J, the junction contained 5 bases not matched to a gene. The CDR3 consists of 14 residues. In DNA, the CDR3 is TGTGCCAGTAGTAGGGGACAGGATAGAGAGACCCAGTACTTC. Residues: CASSRGQDRETQYF. Using reference TRBV19 and TRBJ2-5 for the parts outside the CDR3, the full variable domain is DGGITQSPKYLFRKEGQNVTLSCEQNLNHDAMYWYRQDPGQGLRLIYYSQIVNDFQKGDIAEGYSVSREKKESFPLTVTSAQKNPTAFYLCASSRGQDRETQYFGPGTRLLVL.

V usage is TRBV6-5 and J usage is TRBJ1-2, with 12 bases that match TRBD1. Germline V gene lookup returns CDR1 MNHEY and CDR2 SVGAGI. The CDR3 sequence is 13 residues long. V lost 7 bases and J lost 7; bases outside the gene matches: 4. The CDR3, as DNA: TGTGCCAGCACGGGACAGGGGGCCAGTGGCTACACCTTC. It codes for CASTGQGASGYTF.

The chain uses TRBV4-2 and TRBJ2-5, with 9 bases aligning to TRBD1. The V gene end was trimmed by 4 bases and the J gene end by 2 bases; junction bases not matched to a gene: 5. This CDR3 is built from 15 residues. Germline V CDR1 and CDR2: LGHNA, YNFKEQ. CDR3 sequence (DNA): TGTGCCAGCAGCCGCCGCGGGACAGGGCAAGAGACCCAGTACTTC. It translates to CASSRRGTGQETQYF.